The 4 T cell receptor beta chains listed next were all sequenced from one sample in a study of CD8 T cells in ankylosing spondylitis. Via MiXCR, TCRdb re-called the 5' RACE reads, giving one row per CDR3 protein. The sample yields tens of thousands of distinct CDR3 sequences, 9.5% to 11% seen once. The sample consisted of blood, either unsorted or a sorted T cell fraction (not recorded which). The receptors were gathered from a male donor with ankylosing spondylitis or in good health (not recorded which).

This clonotype occurred many times. This chain connects TRBV5-1 to TRBJ2-1; TRBD2 matches 10 bases. V shed 4 bases, J shed 7 bases, and the junction held 11 bases outside the gene matches. Germline V CDR1 and CDR2: SGHRS, YFSETQ. This CDR3 contains 16 residues. CDR3 residues: CASSPEAGGLGNEQFF. The CDR3 nucleotides read TGCGCCAGCAGCCCGGAAGCGGGGGGGCTAGGAAATGAGCAGTTCTTC.

This clonotype occurred many times. The chain employs TRBV6-5 and TRBJ2-7; D may be TRBD1 (6 bases). Deletions cut 2 bases from V and 1 base from J, with 15 bases between. The germline V gene has CDR1 MNHEY and CDR2 SVGAGI. The CDR3 has 16 amino acids. Here the CDR3 reads CASSYRVDSLSYEQYF. For the CDR3, the DNA is TGTGCCAGCAGTTACCGAGTGGACAGCCTGTCCTACGAGCAGTACTTC.

This clonotype occurred many times. The chain links TRBV12-3 or TRBV12-4 to TRBJ2-7, with D perhaps TRBD2 (6 bases). The CDR3 runs to 11 residues. Deletions cut 2 bases from V and 7 bases from J, with 6 bases between. DNA for the CDR3: TGTGCCAGCAGTTTACGGGGGGAGCAGTACTTC. Translating it yields CASSLRGEQYF.

Ten or more counts support this clonotype. The V gene is TRBV2, the J gene TRBJ2-1, with 12 positions matching TRBD1. The CDR3 has 17 residues. With 3 bases clipped from V and 7 bases from J, the junction kept 10 bases outside the gene matches. The germline gives CDR1 SNHLY, CDR2 FYNNEI. This CDR3 is CASSDSSGTGGSNEQFF. In DNA, the CDR3 is TGTGCCAGCAGTGACTCATCCGGGACAGGGGGCTCTAATGAGCAGTTCTTC.